A single sample gave rise to the 15 T cell receptor beta chains below, sequenced in a study of blood T cell repertoires in COVID-19. TCRdb's table, derived via immunoSEQ multiplex PCR, lists solely in-frame clones and lacks some. Among just over 350,000 clones, roughly 90% were seen once, and the ten largest hold 3%. Sequencing was carried out using PBMCs or T cells enriched from blood (not recorded which). Receptor source: a woman aged 25 to 39 who had recovered from COVID-19.

This chain uses TRBV5-5 with TRBJ2-2; a possible D gene is TRBD2 (6 bases). The CDR3 totals 18 residues. Germline lookup yields CDR1 SGHKS and CDR2 YYEKEE (reference sequence). V was pared by 1 base and J by 2 bases, with 18 bases between. CDR3 region: CASSLNLMAGTNTGELFF. CDR3 nucleotide sequence: TGTGCCAGCAGCTTGAATCTTATGGCGGGAACAAACACCGGGGAGCTGTTTTTT.

The chain carries TRBV5-1 and TRBJ2-5; possible D gene TRBD1, 6 bases. Germline CDR1 reads SGHRS; CDR2 reads YFSETQ. The V end was cut by 4 bases, the J end by 1 base, with 11 bases between. This CDR3 region has 14 residues. In DNA form, the CDR3 reads TGCGCCAGCAGCGTTCAGGGGCGCCAAGAGACCCAGTACTTC. Its translation is CASSVQGRQETQYF.

This chain joins TRBV5-5 and TRBJ1-1, with D perhaps TRBD1 (6 bases). The germline V gene has CDR1 SGHKS and CDR2 YYEKEE (reference sequence). V dropped 0 bases and J dropped 5 bases, with 17 bases sitting between them. This CDR3 contains 16 residues. In DNA, the CDR3 is TGTGCCAGCAGCTTGGAGGGGGTGGCGATGGGGACTGAAGCTTTCTTT. As protein: CASSLEGVAMGTEAFF.

V gene TRBV6-6 combines with J gene TRBJ2-2; 8 positions match TRBD2. Trimming removed 6 bases from V and 10 bases from J; junction bases left unmatched: 13. This CDR3 has 15 residues. Germline V gives CDR1 MNHNY, CDR2 SVGAGI (reference sequence). DNA for the CDR3: TGTGCCAGCAGCGCTCCGACTAGCGACGGCGAGGAGCTGTTTTTT. This gives the protein CASSAPTSDGEELFF.

The rearrangement uses TRBV28 and TRBJ2-7, with 10 bases that match TRBD1. The germline CDR1 and CDR2 sequences are MDHEN and SYDVKM. The CDR3 consists of 14 residues. J gave up 7 bases and V 5 bases, and 8 bases lay outside the gene matches. DNA for the CDR3: TGTGCCAGCAGTAGCGGGACAGGGGTTTGGGAGCAGTACTTC. Amino acids: CASSSGTGVWEQYF.

The chain is built from TRBV21-1 and TRBJ1-3; whether TRBD1, the table's D call, matches the DNA was not checked. TRBV21-1 is classified as a pseudogene. This CDR3 is 18 amino acids long. The chain's CDR3 is CEKGPRCQLTGAGNTIYF. The CDR3, as DNA: TGTGAAAAGGGGCCCCGGTGCCAGCTCACAGGGGCTGGAAACACCATATATTTT.

This clone came up once. This chain links TRBV7-9 with TRBJ1-2; 9 positions agree with TRBD1. Trimming at V came to 6 bases and at J to 4 bases, leaving 6 bases not matched to a gene. The CDR3 extends over 14 amino acids. CDR1 and CDR2 (germline): SEHNR, FQNEAQ (reference sequence). The CDR3 DNA reads TGTGCCAGCAGTGACAGGGACAGGGCCTATGGCTACACCTTC. Protein sequence: CASSDRDRAYGYTF.

The chain carries TRBV15 and TRBJ2-7; 9 positions agree with TRBD2. V shed 1 base, J shed 6 bases, and the junction held 7 bases outside the gene matches. Germline assignment: CDR1 LNHNV and CDR2 YYDKDF (reference sequence). This CDR3 region has 15 residues. The CDR3 loop is CATSRVAGLAVEQYF. CDR3 DNA sequence: TGTGCCACCAGCAGAGTGGCGGGACTAGCAGTCGAGCAGTACTTC.

The genes are TRBV5-6 and TRBJ1-1; TRBD1 matches at 10 bases. Unmatched junction bases numbered 6, after V lost 4 bases and J lost 3 bases. The CDR3 has 15 residues. Germline-derived CDR1 and CDR2 are SGHDT and YYEEEE. CDR3: CASSARQGADTEAFF. Here the CDR3 DNA reads TGTGCCAGCAGCGCCCGACAGGGGGCGGACACTGAAGCTTTCTTT.

J is TRBJ2-1 and V is TRBV5-1; 12 bases are a match to TRBD2. The junction had 1 base not matched to a gene; V was cut back by 5 bases and J by 1 base. Germline V CDR1 and CDR2: SGHRS, YFSETQ. The CDR3 covers 15 residues. The CDR3 nucleotides are TGCGCCAGCAGAACTAGCGGGGGGTCCTACAATGAGCAGTTCTTC. Protein sequence: CASRTSGGSYNEQFF.

The V gene is TRBV19, the J gene TRBJ1-2; TRBD1 might be the D (6 bases). Trimming pared 7 bases from V and 6 bases from J, leaving 15 bases between. The CDR3 contains 13 residues. Germline V lookup: CDR1 LNHDA, CDR2 SQIVND (reference sequence). CDR3 in DNA: TGTGCCAGTACACCAGGGGAGTATAATGGCTACACCTTC. Amino acid sequence: CASTPGEYNGYTF.

This clone was seen only a few times. The CDR3 loop reads CASSSVGGASANYGYTF. CDR3 bases: TGTGCCAGTAGTTCCGTTGGAGGGGCCTCAGCTAACTATGGCTACACCTTC. This chain links TRBV19 with TRBJ1-2; D perhaps matches TRBD1 (5 bases). Germline CDR1 and CDR2: LNHDA and SQIVND (reference sequence). V lost 5 bases, J lost 0 bases, and 19 bases lay in between. The CDR3 is 17 residues long. Together with reference TRBV19 and TRBJ1-2, the CDR3 gives the full variable domain: DGGITQSPKYLFRKEGQNVTLSCEQNLNHDAMYWYRQDPGQGLRLIYYSQIVNDFQKGDIAEGYSVSREKKESFPLTVTSAQKNPTAFYLCASSSVGGASANYGYTFGSGTRLTVV.

The V gene is TRBV9, the J gene TRBJ2-5, with D possibly matching TRBD2 (6 bases). Germline CDR1 reads SGDLS; CDR2 reads YYNGEE. Trimming removed 4 bases at V and 4 bases at J, with 11 bases between. This CDR3 comprises 13 residues. Written as DNA, the CDR3 is TGTGCCAGCAGCCACCCCGGGGGAGAGACCCAGTACTTC. Protein product: CASSHPGGETQYF.

The V and J genes are TRBV11-2 and TRBJ1-2, with D perhaps TRBD1 (5 bases). Germline V gene lookup returns CDR1 SGHAT and CDR2 FQNNGV. Trimming took 3 bases from V and 7 from J, leaving 12 bases between them. The CDR3 has 13 amino acids. The CDR3 sequence: CASSFRDYFGYTF. CDR3 nucleotide sequence: TGTGCCAGCAGCTTCCGGGACTACTTTGGCTACACCTTC.

The rearrangement joins TRBV3-1 (or the pseudogene TRBV3-2) to TRBJ1-1; D remains unclear. There are 11 residues in the CDR3. Trimming took 3 bases from V and 6 from J, leaving 5 bases between them. CDR1 LGHDT and CDR2 YNNKEL come from the germline V gene (reference sequence). CDR3 DNA: TGTGCCAGCAGCCAGGAGTCTGAAGCTTTCTTT. Translated: CASSQESEAFF.